The 26 T cell receptor beta chains presented below share a single source sample, sequenced in a study of Graves' ophthalmopathy and Graves' hyperthyroidism. The TCR beta CDR3 regions underwent amplification from RNA transcripts. The first-round RT-PCR employed HTBI primers together with the Qiagen OneStep RT-PCR kit. A multiplex PCR was then performed as the second round. TCRdb independently ran MiXCR on the multiplex PCR reads; one entry per CDR3 protein. This repertoire shows 650,000 to 900,000 distinct CDR3 sequences, roughly 40% found once; its top ten account for 44%. The specimen sequenced was peripheral blood. The receptor source for this set is an adult man with Graves' ophthalmopathy.

Turning to this clonotype: Since the CDR3 does not end with the conserved phenylalanine or tryptophan, this likely comes from a read error. Because the CDR3's place on the DNA is in doubt, the DNA is left out and the CDR3 is given as listed by TCRdb. The rearrangement uses TRBV20-1 and TRBJ1-1; TRBD1, the table's D call, lacks a check against the DNA. Germline V lookup: CDR1 DFQATT, CDR2 SNEGSKA (reference sequence). The length of the CDR3 is 8 amino acids, counting both ends. The CDR3 sequence is CSARDGGV.

The V call is TRBV20-1, the J call TRBJ1-5, with D uncertain. Germline V gene lookup returns CDR1 DFQATT and CDR2 SNEGSKA (reference sequence). This CDR3 spans 14 amino acids. The germline V and J ends were trimmed by 1 base and 6 bases, with 13 bases remaining between them. As DNA, the CDR3 is TGCAGTGCTAGAGTCGTGGGCCCTCGTCAGCCCCAGCATTTT. Translated, it gives CSARVVGPRQPQHF.

This clonotype was counted at least ten times. The V call is TRBV20-1, the J call TRBJ1-6; D is undetermined. Germline CDR1 is DFQATT and CDR2 is SNEGSKA (reference sequence). The CDR3 has 12 amino acids. V dropped 1 base and J dropped 7 bases, with 5 bases sitting between them. The CDR3 loop is CSARGTNSPLHF. The CDR3 nucleotides are TGCAGTGCTAGAGGGACCAATTCACCCCTCCACTTT.

The rearrangement links TRBV7-6 to TRBJ1-2; D perhaps matches TRBD1 (6 bases). V shed 2 bases and J shed 8 bases, with 18 bases lying between them. Per germline, CDR1 SGHVS and CDR2 FNYEAQ. There are 15 residues in the CDR3. DNA for the CDR3: TGTGCCAGCAGCTTATCTATGTCAGGGGTTAGGGGCTACACCTTC. This sequence encodes CASSLSMSGVRGYTF.

The CDR3, as DNA: TGCAGTGCTAGTAATACGGGGAACACTGAAGCTTTCTTT. It translates to CSASNTGNTEAFF. The chain has TRBV20-1 and TRBJ1-1; no firm D call. This CDR3 contains 13 residues. V shed 3 bases and J shed 1 base, with 9 bases lying between them. Germline V CDR1 and CDR2: DFQATT, SNEGSKA (reference sequence).

In its sample, this clonotype was seen many times. The chain is built from TRBV20-1 and TRBJ2-5; D remains ambiguous. V lost 3 bases and J 2 bases, leaving 7 bases between the germline ends. This CDR3 comprises 12 residues. From germline, CDR1 is DFQATT and CDR2 SNEGSKA (reference sequence). The chain's CDR3 is CSARTQQETQYF. The CDR3 nucleotides are TGCAGTGCTAGGACCCAACAAGAGACCCAGTACTTC.

This clonotype was observed many times. The chain is built from TRBV7-2 and TRBJ1-1; 8 bases align to TRBD1. The germline V gene has CDR1 SGHTA and CDR2 FQGNSA. The length of the CDR3 is 15 residues. Trimming at V came to 0 bases and at J to 6 bases, leaving 6 bases not matched to a gene. The CDR3 coding sequence is TGTGCCAGCAGCTTAGCGGCACAGGGGGGGGCTGAAGCTTTCTTT. Amino acid sequence: CASSLAAQGGAEAFF.

Comments on this clonotype: The CDR3 ends on some other residue instead of the conserved phenylalanine or tryptophan, so this is likely a read error. The DNA is left out, because the CDR3 cannot be placed on it with certainty; the CDR3 is given as TCRdb lists it. The chain couples TRBV7-2 to TRBJ1-3. Germline-derived CDR1 and CDR2 are SGHTA and FQGNSA. Termini included, the CDR3 measures 8 amino acids. The CDR3 sequence: CASSQRLA.

The chain recombines TRBV20-1 with TRBJ1-5, with 7 bases lining up with TRBD1. Germline V gene data show CDR1 as DFQATT and CDR2 as SNEGSKA (reference sequence). The CDR3 extends over 15 amino acids. V shed 0 bases, J shed 6 bases, and the junction held 8 bases outside the gene matches. CDR3 DNA: TGCAGTGCTAGAGATAGCGGAGGGGGCAGTCAGCCCCAGCATTTT. Translating it yields CSARDSGGGSQPQHF.

As for this clonotype: This may be a read error, as it is one base from a much larger clone. The chain links TRBV7-9 to TRBJ1-1, with TRBD1 matching over 7 bases. The CDR3 has 14 amino acids. V gave up 1 base and J gave up 8 bases; unmatched junction bases: 7. Germline V lookup: CDR1 SEHNR, CDR2 FQNEAQ (reference sequence). As DNA, the CDR3 is TGTGCCAGCAGCTTAGTCCGGGACAGCGGAGAAGCTTTCTTT. It yields the protein CASSLVRDSGEAFF.

Note on this clonotype: No conserved phenylalanine or tryptophan is present at the end of the CDR3, so a read error is the likely explanation. This rearrangement joins TRBV20-1 to TRBJ1-6; D is uncertain. Germline V gene lookup returns CDR1 DFQATT and CDR2 SNEGSKA (reference sequence). This CDR3 comprises 12 residues. V was cut by 1 base and J by 11 bases, with 9 bases left in between. The CDR3 loop reads CSARVGETPLHL. The CDR3 nucleotides read TGCAGTGCTAGAGTGGGAGAGACACCCCTCCACCTT.

This chain connects TRBV7-9 to TRBJ1-1; TRBD1 matches 7 bases. Unmatched junction bases numbered 21, after V lost 5 bases and J lost 6 bases. The germline V gene has CDR1 SEHNR and CDR2 FQNEAQ (reference sequence). CDR3 length: 18 amino acids. This CDR3 reads CASSPVVGQFKQRSEAFF. The CDR3 nucleotides read TGTGCCAGCAGCCCGGTGGTGGGACAGTTCAAGCAAAGATCTGAAGCTTTCTTT.

The V gene is TRBV29-1, the J gene TRBJ2-7, with TRBD1 identical over 7 bases. The length of the CDR3 is 12 residues. J gave up 2 bases and V 8 bases, and 6 bases lay outside the gene matches. Germline V gives CDR1 SQVTM, CDR2 ANQGSEA. The CDR3 reads CSSLTGTYEQYF. The CDR3 region has the DNA TGCAGCAGCCTGACAGGGACCTACGAGCAGTACTTC.

This chain uses TRBV29-1 with TRBJ2-7; D call uncertain. The germline V gene encodes CDR1 SQVTM and CDR2 ANQGSEA. The V gene lost 0 bases and the J gene lost 0 bases, with 18 bases spanning the gap. CDR3 length: 17 residues. CDR3: CSVEEARRGANSYEQYF. CDR3 in DNA: TGCAGCGTTGAAGAGGCCCGGCGCGGAGCCAACTCCTACGAGCAGTACTTC.

Many counts were recorded for this clonotype. This sequence joins TRBV25-1 and TRBJ1-4; D may be TRBD1 (5 bases). V was cut by 0 bases and J by 5 bases, with 7 bases left in between. Germline V lookup: CDR1 MGHDK, CDR2 SYGVNS. The length of the CDR3 is 14 residues. CDR3 sequence: CASSEYRENEKLFF. The CDR3 DNA follows: TGTGCCAGCAGTGAATACAGGGAAAATGAAAAACTGTTTTTT.

This clonotype was found a few times. The chain combines TRBV20-1 with TRBJ2-2, with a possible D match to TRBD2 (6 bases). CDR1 DFQATT and CDR2 SNEGSKA come from the germline V gene (reference sequence). V was cut by 3 bases and J by 1 base, with 12 bases left in between. The CDR3 is made up of 15 amino acids. This chain's CDR3 is CSARDPSENTGELFF. The DNA for the CDR3 is TGCAGTGCTAGGGACCCTAGCGAGAACACCGGGGAGCTGTTTTTT.

In regard to this clonotype: Given a much more abundant clone one base away, this may be a read error. CDR3 nucleotide sequence: TGTGCCGGCAGCTCTCTGGGGTCTGGGGCCAACGTCCTGACTTTC. Translated, it gives CAGSSLGSGANVLTF. V usage is TRBV7-2 and J usage is TRBJ2-6; no firm D call. The CDR3 consists of 15 residues. Germline assignment: CDR1 SGHTA and CDR2 FQGNSA.

This clonotype was counted between two and nine times. The CDR3 DNA is TGCAGTGCTAGAGATCAGGGGGCGCCCAACTATGGCTACACCTTC. Translated: CSARDQGAPNYGYTF. The rearrangement links TRBV20-1 to TRBJ1-2; TRBD1 aligns across 8 bases. Germline values: CDR1 DFQATT, CDR2 SNEGSKA (reference sequence). CDR3 length: 15 amino acids. After removal of 0 bases from V and 2 bases from J, the junction contained 5 bases not matched to a gene.

The CDR3 DNA sequence: TGCAGTGCTAGAGATATGAGGGGGGGCGGTCAAGAGACCCAGTACTTC. Protein: CSARDMRGGGQETQYF. The gene calls are TRBV20-1 and TRBJ2-5, with D perhaps TRBD2 (7 bases). Germline V gives CDR1 DFQATT, CDR2 SNEGSKA (reference sequence). The CDR3 runs 16 residues. The V end was cut by 0 bases, the J end by 2 bases, with 16 bases between.

The chain has TRBV20-1 and TRBJ2-5, with a possible D match to TRBD1 (5 bases). The CDR3 has 12 residues. Germline CDR1 DFQATT, CDR2 SNEGSKA (reference sequence). V lost 0 bases and J 4 bases, leaving 6 bases between the germline ends. As DNA, the CDR3 is TGCAGTGCTAGAGATGGGGCAGAGACCCAGTACTTC. Its translation: CSARDGAETQYF.

In regard to this clonotype: This may stem from a read error, because a much larger clone lies one nucleotide away. V usage is TRBV10-3 and J usage is TRBJ2-5; D is ambiguous. The CDR3 loop spans 13 amino acids. Germline CDR1 reads ENHRY; CDR2 reads SYGVKD. The CDR3 loop reads CTIREEVQETQYF. The CDR3 DNA reads TGTACCATCAGAGAAGAGGTACAAGAGACCCAGTACTTC.

The chain links TRBV29-1 to TRBJ2-5, with D perhaps matching TRBD2 (5 bases). Trimming took off 8 bases at V and 4 bases at J, with 17 bases between the two ends. This CDR3 is built from 13 residues. Germline V gene data show CDR1 as SQVTM and CDR2 as ANQGSEA. CDR3 sequence reads: CSLAPSVRETQYF. CDR3 DNA: TGCAGCTTAGCGCCTAGTGTGCGAGAGACCCAGTACTTC.

This clonotype was seen more than once but under ten times. The rearrangement joins TRBV12-3 or TRBV12-4 to TRBJ1-4; no firm D call. The CDR3 is made up of 14 amino acids. V shed 7 bases and J shed 6 bases, with 15 bases lying between them. This chain's CDR3 is CASTAPFLDEKLFF. For the CDR3, the DNA is TGTGCCAGCACAGCACCATTTTTGGATGAAAAACTGTTTTTT.

This clonotype was found many times. The chain employs TRBV7-9 and TRBJ1-2; D is undetermined. This CDR3 region has 14 residues. V lost 5 bases and J lost 0, with 10 bases in between. The V gene's germline CDR1 is SEHNR and CDR2 FQNEAQ (reference sequence). The CDR3 DNA reads TGTGCCAGCAGCCCTCAAGGAGCTAACTATGGCTACACCTTC. This encodes CASSPQGANYGYTF. Supplemented by reference TRBV7-9 and TRBJ1-2, the full variable domain reads DTGVSQNPRHKITKRGQNVTFRCDPISEHNRLYWYRQTLGQGPEFLTYFQNEAQLEKSRLLSDRFSAERPKGSFSTLEIQRTEQGDSAMYLCASSPQGANYGYTFGSGTRLTVV.

J is TRBJ1-5 and V is TRBV7-9, with unresolved D. From germline, CDR1 is SEHNR and CDR2 FQNEAQ (reference sequence). Trimming shortened V by 5 bases and J by 7 bases, and 15 bases separated the two germline ends. This CDR3 is built from 14 residues. The CDR3 spells CASSQGTGTQPQHF. CDR3 DNA: TGTGCCAGCAGCCAAGGTACGGGTACACAGCCCCAGCATTTT.

The chain couples TRBV11-2 to TRBJ2-1; D is possibly TRBD1 (6 bases). The germline V gene encodes CDR1 SGHAT and CDR2 FQNNGV. Trimming left V 1 base short and J 3 bases short, with 10 bases between. The CDR3 sequence is 15 residues long. The CDR3 protein is CASSLGQAVYNEQFF. The CDR3 coding sequence is TGTGCCAGCAGCTTAGGACAGGCTGTCTACAATGAGCAGTTCTTC.